A single sample is the source of the 5 T cell receptor beta chains below, sequenced in a study of cytomegalovirus exposure and HLA in healthy donors. Primers: 60 Vbeta forward and 13 Jbeta reverse. Some clones are missing from TCRdb's copy, which holds only in-frame ones; the method was immunoSEQ multiplex PCR. The sample lists under 200,000 clones, roughly 79% seen once, with about 13% in the top ten. Source material: PBMCs. Receptor source: a woman aged 50 to 60 in good health and CMV-seronegative.

The CDR3 DNA sequence: TGCGCCAGCAGCTCAACAGGGGGCGCCTCCTCGAATTCTTACTATGGCTACACCTTC. It codes for CASSSTGGASSNSYYGYTF. The V call is TRBV5-1, the J call TRBJ1-2; TRBD1 matches at 9 bases. V shed 3 bases, J shed 3 bases, and the junction held 18 bases outside the gene matches. From germline, CDR1 is SGHRS and CDR2 YFSETQ. The CDR3 loop spans 19 amino acids.

This clone has more than one count but fewer than ten. The DNA of the CDR3 is TGTGCCAGCAGCCTCCGGCTGCTAGCCACCTACGAGCAGTACTTC. Residues: CASSLRLLATYEQYF. The V gene is TRBV7-2, the J gene TRBJ2-7; perhaps TRBD2 as D (5 bases). The CDR3 has 15 amino acids. Germline V gene data show CDR1 as SGHTA and CDR2 as FQGNSA. Trimming left V 5 bases short and J 2 bases short, with 16 bases between.

CDR3 sequence (DNA): TGTGCCAGAAGCCCCTGGCGGGGGCTCGGCTACACCTTC. Translating it yields CARSPWRGLGYTF. The chain carries TRBV5-3 and TRBJ1-2; weak D call: TRBD1 (6 bases). TRBV5-3 is an ORF, with its function uncertain. The V and J ends lost 4 bases and 8 bases respectively, with 15 bases between them. The CDR3 has 13 amino acids.

The chain carries TRBV9 and TRBJ2-3, with D maybe TRBD2 (6 bases). This CDR3 contains 16 residues. Germline V lookup: CDR1 SGDLS, CDR2 YYNGEE. V shed 3 bases and J shed 6 bases, with 20 bases lying between them. The DNA of the CDR3 is TGTGCCAGCAGCGACCACCCTCTGGGCGGGGAGGATACGCAGTATTTT. It codes for CASSDHPLGGEDTQYF.

The chain uses TRBV9 and TRBJ2-3; D is perhaps TRBD1 (6 bases). This CDR3 is built from 15 residues. Per the germline V gene, CDR1 is SGDLS and CDR2 is YYNGEE. V was clipped by 7 bases and J by 0 bases, with 15 bases between them. The CDR3 DNA is TGTGCCAGCGGACGCCAAGGGACAAGCACAGATACGCAGTATTTT. Translation gives CASGRQGTSTDTQYF. Looking up the rest from reference TRBV9 and TRBJ2-3 gives the full variable domain: DSGVTQTPKHLITATGQRVTLRCSPRSGDLSVYWYQQSLDQGLQFLIQYYNGEERAKGNILERFSAQQFPDLHSELNLSSLELGDSALYFCASGRQGTSTDTQYFGPGTRLTVL.